This T cell receptor (beta chain) came from a study of blood T cell repertoires in COVID-19. Study at large: Samples representing acute and convalescent COVID-19 were sourced from the United States, Italy and Spain. The cDNA or gDNA used as material had been derived from T cells, B-cell-depleted T cells, or PBMCs.

Seattle's cohort entered during active infection and was followed longitudinally. CDR3 size: 15 residues. With 3 bases clipped from V and 7 bases from J, the junction kept 9 bases outside the gene matches. Germline CDR1 is SGHTA and CDR2 is FQGTGA. Assay: immunoSEQ multiplex PCR; the TCRdb copy retains only in-frame clones and omits some. The sample comprises about 350,000 clones, 87% of which are singletons, and roughly a tenth rests with the top ten. The TCR sequence derives from a man aged 25-40 years with COVID-19, enrolled during active disease. Specimen: peripheral blood. J is TRBJ2-1 and V is TRBV7-3, with 7 bases lining up with TRBD1. Here the CDR3 DNA reads TGTGCCAGCAGCTTGAGGGGGCCTCAGGGAAATGAGCAGTTCTTC. This sequence encodes CASSLRGPQGNEQFF.